The 16 T cell receptor beta chains below all came from one sample that was sequenced in a study of cytomegalovirus exposure and HLA in healthy donors. The PCR made use of 60 Vbeta and 13 Jbeta primers. This table comes from immunoSEQ multiplex PCR, and its TCRdb copy is limited to in-frame clones, with some not included. The table lists about 200,000 clones, roughly 80% of them singletons. The sequenced material came from PBMCs. The receptors stem from a young man in good health and CMV-seronegative.

The J gene is TRBJ1-2, the V gene TRBV5-1; 7 nucleotides match TRBD1. Germline trimming cut 4 bases from V and 6 bases from J; bases unmatched to any gene: 9. The CDR3 is 14 residues long. Germline lookup yields CDR1 SGHRS and CDR2 YFSETQ. DNA of the CDR3: TGCGCCAGCAGCATCCCACAGGGGATGGATGGCTACACCTTC. The encoded protein is CASSIPQGMDGYTF.

V usage is TRBV7-6 and J usage is TRBJ2-1, with 7 bases aligning to TRBD2. The germline V gene has CDR1 SGHVS and CDR2 FNYEAQ. The V and J ends lost 5 bases and 9 bases, in that order; junction bases with no gene match: 13. The CDR3 length is 15 residues. The CDR3 nucleotides are TGTGCCAGCAGCCTCACCGGGGGGACGGAGGGTGAGCAGTTCTTC. Protein sequence: CASSLTGGTEGEQFF.

This clone was picked up one time. The chain combines TRBV4-2 with TRBJ2-1, with 7 bases aligning to TRBD2. The germline V gene encodes CDR1 LGHNA and CDR2 YNFKEQ. CDR3 length: 17 amino acids. V lost 0 bases and J lost 0; bases outside the gene matches: 5. The CDR3 DNA follows: TGTGCCAGCAGCCAAGACCGCGGGGGAACCTCCTACAATGAGCAGTTCTTC. Translated: CASSQDRGGTSYNEQFF.

This chain links TRBV7-9 with TRBJ2-3; D call uncertain. The CDR3 covers 14 residues. Germline values: CDR1 SEHNR, CDR2 FQNEAQ (reference sequence). V was pared by 1 base and J by 3 bases, with 8 bases between. The CDR3 bases are TGTGCCAGCAGCTTAGAACCCAGTACAGATACGCAGTATTTT. Protein product: CASSLEPSTDTQYF.

The CDR3 loop reads CASSQYLGGTGELFF. CDR3 bases: TGCGCCAGCAGCCAATATCTCGGTGGCACCGGGGAGCTGTTTTTT. J is TRBJ2-2 and V is TRBV4-1; D is uncertain. CDR3 length equals 15 residues. Trimming took 2 bases from V and 4 from J, leaving 11 bases between them. Germline V gene sequence: CDR1 MGHRA, CDR2 YSYEKL.

The chain has TRBV2 and TRBJ1-2, with 8 bases fitting TRBD1. Germline V gene data show CDR1 as SNHLY and CDR2 as FYNNEI. This CDR3 is 13 amino acids long. V trimming: 3 bases; J trimming: 4 bases; junction bases outside the gene matches: 1. In nucleotides, the CDR3 is TGTGCCAGCAGTGAGGACAGGGTCTATGGCTACACCTTC. Translating gives CASSEDRVYGYTF.

The chain links TRBV5-1 to TRBJ1-5; D is unclear. Germline CDR1 reads SGHRS; CDR2 reads YFSETQ. This CDR3 contains 13 residues. V was clipped by 2 bases and J by 7 bases, with 10 bases between them. Here the CDR3 reads CASSFSGNQPQHF. Here the CDR3 DNA reads TGCGCCAGCAGCTTTAGCGGGAACCAGCCCCAGCATTTT.

The chain joins TRBV5-1 to TRBJ2-7, with TRBD1 identical over 9 bases. The junction had 4 bases not matched to a gene; V was cut back by 3 bases and J by 6 bases. The CDR3 has 13 amino acids. Germline lookup yields CDR1 SGHRS and CDR2 YFSETQ. The CDR3 nucleotides are TGCGCCAGCAGCTCGGACAGGGGAGGCGAGCAGTACTTC. It codes for CASSSDRGGEQYF.

This chain joins TRBV6-6 and TRBJ2-7; 10 positions match TRBD1. This CDR3 spans 14 amino acids. Trimming cost V 5 bases and J 3 bases; bases outside gene matches: 4. CDR1 is MNHNY, CDR2 SVGAGI, per germline (reference sequence). CDR3 protein: CASSPWTGGYEQYF. CDR3 sequence (DNA): TGTGCCAGCAGTCCCTGGACAGGGGGCTACGAGCAGTACTTC.

This chain connects TRBV6-5 to TRBJ2-5, with D tentatively TRBD1 (6 bases). The V gene's germline CDR1 is MNHEY and CDR2 SVGAGI. This CDR3 has 14 residues. Trimming removed 0 bases at V and 2 bases at J, with 7 bases between. The CDR3 region is CASSYSTGQETQYF. DNA for the CDR3: TGTGCCAGCAGTTACTCGACAGGTCAAGAGACCCAGTACTTC.

This chain joins TRBV7-9 and TRBJ1-1; the D gene is possibly TRBD1 (6 bases). Per the germline V gene, CDR1 is SEHNR and CDR2 is FQNEAQ (reference sequence). CDR3 length equals 14 residues. Trimming shortened V by 5 bases and J by 1 base, and 11 bases separated the two germline ends. This chain's CDR3 is CASSLQGENTEAFF. The CDR3 bases are TGTGCCAGCAGCCTACAGGGTGAGAACACTGAAGCTTTCTTT.

This chain uses TRBV4-2 with TRBJ1-6; D remains unclear. V lost 0 bases and J lost 7, with 13 bases in between. This CDR3 region has 16 residues. Germline-derived CDR1 and CDR2 are LGHNA and YNFKEQ. The CDR3 protein is CASSQDLRQQNSPLHF. CDR3 nucleotides: TGTGCCAGCAGCCAAGATCTGAGACAACAGAATTCACCCCTCCACTTT.

The chain employs TRBV4-2 and TRBJ2-3, with 8 bases lining up with TRBD2. This CDR3 contains 18 residues. Losses at the gene ends were 1 base for V and 0 bases for J; bases not matched to a gene: 9. Germline CDR1 and CDR2: LGHNA and YNFKEQ. The CDR3 coding sequence is TGTGCCAGCAGCCAAGTCTCAAGACTAGCGCGTAGCACAGATACGCAGTATTTT. This encodes CASSQVSRLARSTDTQYF.

The CDR3 DNA is TGTGCCAGCAGCTCGACCGGGAGAGATACGCAGTATTTT. This gives the protein CASSSTGRDTQYF. The chain combines TRBV11-2 with TRBJ2-3, with TRBD2 as a possible D gene (6 bases). The germline gives CDR1 SGHAT, CDR2 FQNNGV. The CDR3 totals 13 residues. With 4 bases removed from V and 5 bases from J, the gap between germline ends came to 10 bases.

This clone has just a few counts. The chain joins TRBV7-3 to TRBJ1-6; no clear D gene. Germline V lookup: CDR1 SGHTA, CDR2 FQGTGA. The CDR3 has 14 amino acids. The V and J ends lost 3 bases and 4 bases respectively, with 7 bases between them. CDR3 DNA sequence: TGTGCCAGCAGCTTTGGGCAATATAATTCACCCCTCCACTTT. Amino acid sequence: CASSFGQYNSPLHF.

V and J are TRBV7-2 and TRBJ1-4; D is uncertain. The germline gives CDR1 SGHTA, CDR2 FQGNSA. V gave up 4 bases and J gave up 14 bases, with 17 bases separating them. The CDR3 is 13 amino acids. Written as DNA, the CDR3 is TGTGCCAGCAGCTCTTCTTCTACCGGGAGTCTGTTTTTT. Residues: CASSSSSTGSLFF.